The T cell receptor beta chain under discussion was sequenced for a study of T cells in Graves' hyperthyroidism and ophthalmopathy. Amplified regions were TCR beta CDR3 sequences from RNA transcripts. The TCR CDR3 first-round RT-PCR relied on the HTBI primer set. TCRdb re-called the multiplex PCR reads with MiXCR, one entry per CDR3 protein. This table has about 720,000 distinct CDR3 sequences, about 19% appearing once. The receptor's source is a woman aged 50 to 60 with Graves' hyperthyroidism that later progressed to Graves' ophthalmopathy. Sequenced sample: blood.

CDR3 in amino acids: CASAPDSSNQPQHF. Written as DNA, the CDR3 is TGTGCCAGCGCCCCCGACAGTAGCAATCAGCCCCAGCATTTT. The gene calls are TRBV6-1 and TRBJ1-5, with D possibly matching TRBD1 (5 bases). This CDR3 is 14 amino acids long. Trimming took 8 bases from V and 0 from J, leaving 11 bases between them. The germline gives CDR1 MNHNS, CDR2 SASEGT.